A single TCR beta chain is shown here with its context. The sample belongs to a study of control samples from healthy donors and cancer patients. Sequencing was performed with immunoSEQ multiplex PCR; in TCRdb, only in-frame clones are kept and a portion is missing. The table records 40,000 to 55,000 clones, approximately 87% of them present only once. This TCR came from a woman aged 60-70 years with lung cancer. Material for sequencing was PBMCs.

CDR3 in amino acids: CASRLAGRYNEQFF. In DNA, the CDR3 is TGTGCCAGCAGACTAGCGGGACGTTACAATGAGCAGTTCTTC. The rearrangement joins TRBV2 to TRBJ2-1; TRBD2 aligns across 10 bases. CDR1 is SNHLY, CDR2 FYNNEI, per germline. Unmatched junction bases numbered 3, after V lost 6 bases and J lost 4 bases. The CDR3 sequence is 14 residues long.